This T cell receptor (beta chain) was identified in a study of T-cell reconstitution after alpha-beta-depleted transplantation in children. Study-level findings and limits: When one year had passed after transplant, most T-cell counts and diversity came from newly produced T cells.

This clonotype occurred many times. Its antigen is still unknown. As it was prepared, the TCRbeta library received unique molecular identifiers. TCRdb processed the PCR reads anew with MiXCR; each CDR3 protein has one entry. The table lists around 500,000 distinct CDR3 sequences, about 21% of them singletons. The clonotype originates from a boy less than two years old who had a stem cell transplant for acute myeloid leukemia, so the T cells may come from the graft donor. Sequences were derived from PBMCs, mostly from graft donor cells, sampled 360 days after TCRalphabeta/CD19-depleted stem cell transplant.

This CDR3 reads CSASIPGRPSYEQYF. The CDR3 DNA is TGCAGTGCTAGCATCCCGGGACGCCCCTCCTACGAGCAGTACTTC. The chain couples TRBV20-1 to TRBJ2-7; perhaps D is TRBD1 or TRBD2 (5 bases each). V was shortened by 3 bases and J by 0 bases, with 15 bases between the two germline ends. Germline CDR1 reads DFQATT; CDR2 reads SNEGSKA (reference sequence). The CDR3 consists of 15 residues.